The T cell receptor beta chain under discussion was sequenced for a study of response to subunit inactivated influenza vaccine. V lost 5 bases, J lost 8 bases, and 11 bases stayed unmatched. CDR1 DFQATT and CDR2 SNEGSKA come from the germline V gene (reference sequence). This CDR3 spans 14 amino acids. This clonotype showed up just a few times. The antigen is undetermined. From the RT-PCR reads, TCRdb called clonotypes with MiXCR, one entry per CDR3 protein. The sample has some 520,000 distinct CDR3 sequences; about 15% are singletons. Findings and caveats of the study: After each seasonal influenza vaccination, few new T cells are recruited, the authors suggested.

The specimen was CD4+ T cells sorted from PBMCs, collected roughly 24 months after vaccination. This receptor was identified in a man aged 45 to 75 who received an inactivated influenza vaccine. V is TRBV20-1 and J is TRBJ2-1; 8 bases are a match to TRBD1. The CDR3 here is CSAHSDRGRDEQFF. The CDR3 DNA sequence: TGCAGTGCTCATTCTGACAGGGGTCGGGATGAGCAGTTCTTC.